This TCR beta chain was sequenced during a study of Ad26.COV2.S vaccination and SARS-CoV-2 variants. Overall study: The Ad26.COV2.S arm of the COV1001 trial was where the donor was placed. Ad26.COV2.S was injected intramuscularly once or twice, 56 days apart.

Sequencing was performed with immunoSEQ multiplex PCR; in TCRdb, only in-frame clones are kept and a portion is missing. This sample has about 680,000 clones, with 89% found just once. Comments on this clone: What it binds is unknown.

The V and J ends lost 0 bases and 11 bases respectively, with 12 bases between them. The CDR3 is made up of 12 amino acids. From germline, CDR1 is GTSNPN and CDR2 SVGIG (reference sequence). Treatment noted: about 20 received Ad26.COV2.S at low or high dose, single or two shots; roughly five received placebo; per-sample allocation not given. After the first vaccine or placebo injection, samples were drawn on day 63. Study conclusions and caveats: It is possible that the TCR breadth and depth analyses underestimated the total T cell responses.

The sample here was peripheral blood, taken in a trial of Ad26.COV2.S vaccine versus placebo. The clonotype originates from a person aged 18-65 years who received the Ad26.COV2.S COVID-19 vaccine or a placebo. J is TRBJ2-3 and V is TRBV30; D is unresolved. The CDR3 DNA follows: TGTGCCTGGAGTGTCCCGGATAATAGGCAGTATTTT. Its translation is CAWSVPDNRQYF.